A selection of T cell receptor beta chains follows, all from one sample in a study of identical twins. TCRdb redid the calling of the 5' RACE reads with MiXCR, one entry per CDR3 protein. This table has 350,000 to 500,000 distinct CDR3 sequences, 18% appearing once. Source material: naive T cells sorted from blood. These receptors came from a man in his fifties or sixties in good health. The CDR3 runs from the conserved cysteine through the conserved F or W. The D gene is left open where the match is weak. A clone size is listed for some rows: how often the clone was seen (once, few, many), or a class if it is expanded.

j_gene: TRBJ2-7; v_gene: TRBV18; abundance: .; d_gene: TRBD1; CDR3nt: TGTGCCAGCTCACCGTTGACAGGGATGGACGAGCAGTACTTC; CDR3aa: CASSPLTGMDEQYF
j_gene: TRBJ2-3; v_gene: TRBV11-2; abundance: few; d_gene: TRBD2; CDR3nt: TGTGCCAGCAGCTTAGCGGGAGGGGGTGGGACAGATACGCAGTATTTT; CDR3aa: CASSLAGGGGTDTQYF
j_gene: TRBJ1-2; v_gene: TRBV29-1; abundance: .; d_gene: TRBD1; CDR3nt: TGCAGCGTTGATGGGGGAGGACAGGGGGCATCAGGTGGCTACACCTTC; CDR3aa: CSVDGGGQGASGGYTF
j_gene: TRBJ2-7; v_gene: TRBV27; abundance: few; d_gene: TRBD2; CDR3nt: TGTGCCAGCAAATATCTTAGCGGGAGTATCGAGCAGTACTTC; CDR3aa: CASKYLSGSIEQYF
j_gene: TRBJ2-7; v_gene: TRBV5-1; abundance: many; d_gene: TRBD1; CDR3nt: TGCGCCAGCAGCCCTGGGACAGGGAACTACGAGCAGTACTTC; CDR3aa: CASSPGTGNYEQYF
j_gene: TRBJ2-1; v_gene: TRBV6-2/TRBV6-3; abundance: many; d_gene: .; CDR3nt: TGTGCCAGCAGCCAAAGGGCGCCAGCATTCTCCTACAATGAGCAGTTCTTC; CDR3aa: CASSQRAPAFSYNEQFF
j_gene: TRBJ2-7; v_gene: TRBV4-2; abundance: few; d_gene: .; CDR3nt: TGTGCCAGCAGCCAAGATTGGGGGGCCTCCTACGAGCAGTACTTC; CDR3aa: CASSQDWGASYEQYF
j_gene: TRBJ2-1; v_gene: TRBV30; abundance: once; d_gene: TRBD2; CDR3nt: TGTGCCTGGAGTGTAGGGTCTAGCGGGAGGGCCGGGTATGAGCAGTTCTTC; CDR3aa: CAWSVGSSGRAGYEQFF
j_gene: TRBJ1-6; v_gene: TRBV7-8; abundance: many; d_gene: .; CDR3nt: TGTGCCAGCAGCCCGGACGGGACCAGCTCCTATAATTCACCCCTCCACTTT; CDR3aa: CASSPDGTSSYNSPLHF
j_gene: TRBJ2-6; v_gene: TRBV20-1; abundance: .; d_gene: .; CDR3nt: TGCAGTGCTAGAATCCCCAGACCTGGGGCCAACGTCCTGACTTTC; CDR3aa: CSARIPRPGANVLTF
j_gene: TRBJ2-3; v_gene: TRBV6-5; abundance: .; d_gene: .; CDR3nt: TGTGCCAGCAGTTACTCGGGGGGCCCCACAGATACGCAGTATTTT; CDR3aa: CASSYSGGPTDTQYF
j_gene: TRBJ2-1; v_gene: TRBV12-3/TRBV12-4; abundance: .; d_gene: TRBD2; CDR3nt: TGTGCCAGCAGTTTAGCGGGAGGGCCTCGTAATGAGCAGTTCTTC; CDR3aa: CASSLAGGPRNEQFF
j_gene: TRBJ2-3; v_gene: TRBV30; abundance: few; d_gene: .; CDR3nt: TGTGCCTGGAGAATAGCGGGCACAGATACGCAGTATTTT; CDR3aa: CAWRIAGTDTQYF
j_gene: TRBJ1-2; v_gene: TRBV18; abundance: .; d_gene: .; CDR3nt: TGTGCCAGCTCACCACCGCTTAGTCCTAACTATGGCTACACCTTC; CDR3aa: CASSPPLSPNYGYTF
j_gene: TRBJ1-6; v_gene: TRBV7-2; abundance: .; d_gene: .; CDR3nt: TGTGCCAGCAGCTTGGAGACCTACCGTCGTTCACCCCTCCACTTT; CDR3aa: CASSLETYRRSPLHF
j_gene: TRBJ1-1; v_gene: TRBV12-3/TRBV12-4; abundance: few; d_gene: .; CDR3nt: TGTGCCAGCAATGACCGGGGTTCGGTCACTGAAGCTTTCTTT; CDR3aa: CASNDRGSVTEAFF
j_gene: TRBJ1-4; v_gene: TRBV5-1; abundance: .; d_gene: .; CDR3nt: TGCGCCAGCAGCTGGTCTGGGGGGAATGAAAAACTGTTTTTT; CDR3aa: CASSWSGGNEKLFF
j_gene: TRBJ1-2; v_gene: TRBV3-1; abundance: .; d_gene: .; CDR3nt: TGTGCCAGCAGCCAGGCCGAAGGGAGGTACGATGGCTACACCTTC; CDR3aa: CASSQAEGRYDGYTF
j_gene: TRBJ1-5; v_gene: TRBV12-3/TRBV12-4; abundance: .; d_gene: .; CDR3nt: TGTGCCAGCAGTTTGTCCGGGTTCAGCAATCAGCCCCAGCATTTT; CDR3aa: CASSLSGFSNQPQHF
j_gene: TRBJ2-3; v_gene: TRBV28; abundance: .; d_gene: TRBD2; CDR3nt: TGTGCCAGCAGCTCCCCCCGTGAAGCCCGCTGTAGCGGGAGTATCTCAGATACGCAGTATTTT; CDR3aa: CASSSPREARCSGSISDTQYF
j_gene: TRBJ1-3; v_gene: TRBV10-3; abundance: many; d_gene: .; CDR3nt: TGTGCCATCAGTGAGTTGAGCTCTGGAAACACCATATATTTT; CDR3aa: CAISELSSGNTIYF
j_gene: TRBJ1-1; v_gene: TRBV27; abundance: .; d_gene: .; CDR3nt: TGTGCCAGCAGTCGGAAGGGTAACACTGAAGCTTTCTTT; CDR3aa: CASSRKGNTEAFF
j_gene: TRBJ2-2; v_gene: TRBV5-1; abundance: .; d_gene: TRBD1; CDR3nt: TGCGCCAGCAGCTCGGACAGGGACTTCAGGGAGCTGTTTTTT; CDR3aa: CASSSDRDFRELFF
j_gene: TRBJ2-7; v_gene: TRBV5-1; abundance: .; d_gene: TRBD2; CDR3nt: TGCGCCAGCAGCTGGACTAGCGGGGGCACCTACGAGCAGTACTTC; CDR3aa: CASSWTSGGTYEQYF
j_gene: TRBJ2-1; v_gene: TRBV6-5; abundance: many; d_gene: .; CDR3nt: TGTGCCAGCAGTTCCCGTAGGGATAATGAGCAGTTCTTC; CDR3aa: CASSSRRDNEQFF
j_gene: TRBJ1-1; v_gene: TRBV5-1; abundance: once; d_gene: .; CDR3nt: TGCGCCAGCAGCTTGTCGGTACAGGGTAACACTGAAGCTTTCTTT; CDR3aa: CASSLSVQGNTEAFF
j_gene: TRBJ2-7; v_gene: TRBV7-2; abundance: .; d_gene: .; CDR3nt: TGTGCCAGCAGCCCCCAGGGCCCCCCCAATTACGAGCAGTACTTC; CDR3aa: CASSPQGPPNYEQYF
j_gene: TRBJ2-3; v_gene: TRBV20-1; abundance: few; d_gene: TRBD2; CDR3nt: TGCAGTGCTCCGGGATCCGCGGGAGTGGCAGATACGCAGTATTTT; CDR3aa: CSAPGSAGVADTQYF
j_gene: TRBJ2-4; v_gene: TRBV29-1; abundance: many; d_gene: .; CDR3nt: TGCAGCGTCGTCCCCCAGGGGCCTAGTAACATTCAGTACTTC; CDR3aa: CSVVPQGPSNIQYF
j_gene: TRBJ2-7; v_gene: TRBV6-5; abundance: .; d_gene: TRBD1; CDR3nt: TGTGCCAGCAGGAGGGACAGAGACGAGCAGTACTTC; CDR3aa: CASRRDRDEQYF
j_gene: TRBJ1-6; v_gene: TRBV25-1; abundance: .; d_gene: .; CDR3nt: TGTGCCAGCGCCAGGACGGCGTCACCCCTCCACTTT; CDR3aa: CASARTASPLHF
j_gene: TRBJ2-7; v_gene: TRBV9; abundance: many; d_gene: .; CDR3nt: TGTGCCAGCAGCCCGGACATGGGCAACGAGCAGTACTTC; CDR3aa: CASSPDMGNEQYF
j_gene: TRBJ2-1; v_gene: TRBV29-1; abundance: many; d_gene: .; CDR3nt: TGCAGCGTTGAGTCCATGGGGAATGAGCAGTTCTTC; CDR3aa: CSVESMGNEQFF
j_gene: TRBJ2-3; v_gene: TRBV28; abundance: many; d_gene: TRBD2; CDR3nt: TGTGCCAGCTGGCCAATTGGGCGGGAGCTCACAGATACGCAGTATTTT; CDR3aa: CASWPIGRELTDTQYF
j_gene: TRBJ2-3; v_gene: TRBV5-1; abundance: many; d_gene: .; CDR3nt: TGCGCCAGCAGCTTGGGGGGGGCTACCCGCACAGATACGCAGTATTTT; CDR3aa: CASSLGGATRTDTQYF
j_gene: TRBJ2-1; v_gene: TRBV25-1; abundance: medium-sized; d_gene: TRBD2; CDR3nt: TGTGCCAGCAGTTCCGTAGCGGGAGGCCCAGAGACCCCATACAATGAGCAGTTCTTC; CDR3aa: CASSSVAGGPETPYNEQFF
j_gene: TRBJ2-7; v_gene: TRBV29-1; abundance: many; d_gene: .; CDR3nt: TGCAGCGTCATAAACAGTGGCTCCTACGAGCAGTACTTC; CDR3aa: CSVINSGSYEQYF
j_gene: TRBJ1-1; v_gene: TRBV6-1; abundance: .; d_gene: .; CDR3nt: TGTGCCAGCAGTGATGAGCCAGGACAGCCAACTGAAGCTTTCTTT; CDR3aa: CASSDEPGQPTEAFF
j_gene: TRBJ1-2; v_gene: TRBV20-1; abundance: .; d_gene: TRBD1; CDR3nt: TGCAGTGCCGAACAGGGGCGCGGTGGCTACACCTTC; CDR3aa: CSAEQGRGGYTF
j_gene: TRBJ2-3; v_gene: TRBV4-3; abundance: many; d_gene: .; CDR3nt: TGCGCCAGCAGCCTACAAGGGGGGGGCGGCACAGATACGCAGTATTTT; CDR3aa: CASSLQGGGGTDTQYF
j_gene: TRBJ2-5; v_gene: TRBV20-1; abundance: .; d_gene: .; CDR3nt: TGCAGTGTAGCAAGGGAGAGTCGGGAGACCCAGTACTTC; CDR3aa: CSVARESRETQYF
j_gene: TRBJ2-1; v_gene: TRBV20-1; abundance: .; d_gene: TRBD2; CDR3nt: TGCAGTGCTAGAGGTTTATTTAGGACTAGCGGGACCTACAATGAGCAGTTCTTC; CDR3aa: CSARGLFRTSGTYNEQFF
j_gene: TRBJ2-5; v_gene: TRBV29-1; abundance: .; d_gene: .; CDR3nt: TGCAGCGTTGCCGGGACCCTAAGAGAGACCCAGTACTTC; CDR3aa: CSVAGTLRETQYF
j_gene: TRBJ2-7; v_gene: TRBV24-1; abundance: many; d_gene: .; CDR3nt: TGTGCCACCAGTGATTCGGACGGAGCCTACGAGCAGTACTTC; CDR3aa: CATSDSDGAYEQYF
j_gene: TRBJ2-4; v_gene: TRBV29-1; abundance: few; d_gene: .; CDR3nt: TGCAGCGTTGCCGTCCGACTAAGCGCCAAAAACATTCAGTACTTC; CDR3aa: CSVAVRLSAKNIQYF
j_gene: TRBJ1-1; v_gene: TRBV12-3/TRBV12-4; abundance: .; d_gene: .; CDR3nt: TGTGCCAGCAGTTTAAGTGGTCGAATACTGAACACTGAAGCTTTCTTT; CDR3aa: CASSLSGRILNTEAFF
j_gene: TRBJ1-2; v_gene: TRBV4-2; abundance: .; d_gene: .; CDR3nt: TGTGCCAGCAGCCACCAAGGACGGGGCTACACCTTC; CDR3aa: CASSHQGRGYTF
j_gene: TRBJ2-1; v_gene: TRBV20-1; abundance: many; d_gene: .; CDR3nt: TGCAGTGCTCCGACCGGGTACAATGAGCAGTTCTTC; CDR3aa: CSAPTGYNEQFF
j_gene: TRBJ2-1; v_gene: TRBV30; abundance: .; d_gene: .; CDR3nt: TGTGCCTGGTTGAATCCCTCTAGTAGTAATGAGCAGTTCTTC; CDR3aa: CAWLNPSSSNEQFF
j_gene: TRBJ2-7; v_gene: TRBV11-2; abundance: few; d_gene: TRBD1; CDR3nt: TGTGCCAGCAGCTTAGGGACAGGGCTGTACTTC; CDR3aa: CASSLGTGLYF
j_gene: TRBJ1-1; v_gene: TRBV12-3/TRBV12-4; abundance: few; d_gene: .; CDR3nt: TGTGCCAGCAGCGTGGTTCAGCCAGAAGCTTTCTTT; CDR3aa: CASSVVQPEAFF
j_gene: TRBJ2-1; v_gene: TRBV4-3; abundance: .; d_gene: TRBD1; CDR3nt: TGCGCCAGCAGCCAAGGGACAGGGGAATACAATGAGCAGTTCTTC; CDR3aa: CASSQGTGEYNEQFF